This T cell receptor beta chain appears in the sequencing data of a study of blood T cell repertoires in COVID-19. For the study at large: Whether acute or convalescent, the COVID-19 samples came from the United States, Italy and Spain. Sample material is recorded as cDNA or gDNA derived from T cells, B-cell-depleted T cells, or PBMCs.

This CDR3 comprises 14 residues. V shed 2 bases and J shed 0 bases, with 7 bases lying between them. From germline, CDR1 is ENHRY and CDR2 SYGVKD. Original methodology: The authors estimated nucleated cell counts from reference gene primer amplification. Clones were read by immunoSEQ multiplex PCR, and TCRdb kept only the in-frame ones, dropping some. D and trimming were read from the DNA, whereas the V and J calls and clone size are those reported in that table. The sample includes approximately 120,000 clones, around 89% of them seen just once. This sequence originates from a human donor with acute or convalescent COVID-19. The donor label of this sample is uncertain. The sample taken for sequencing was peripheral blood. The rearrangement uses TRBV10-3 and TRBJ1-1; weak D call: TRBD1 (5 bases). CDR3 in amino acids: CAISEGTVNTEAFF. Written as DNA, the CDR3 is TGTGCCATCAGTGAGGGGACTGTGAACACTGAAGCTTTCTTT.